The 22 T cell receptor beta chains below come from one sample, sequenced in a study of T cell changes during pregnancy in multiple sclerosis. Data came from immunoSEQ multiplex PCR; TCRdb stores just in-frame clones and leaves some out. This table has around 95,000 clones, 92% appearing once. The sample consisted of peripheral blood, taken after pregnancy. The receptors were gathered from a female donor with multiple sclerosis, enrolled in a pregnancy study.

CDR3 residues: CASSQTRDHYEQYF. The CDR3 DNA sequence: TGTGCCAGCAGCCAGACCCGGGATCACTACGAGCAGTACTTC. The genes are TRBV11-2 and TRBJ2-7, with a tentative D call TRBD2 (5 bases). The germline gives CDR1 SGHAT, CDR2 FQNNGV. V shed 5 bases and J shed 3 bases, with 14 bases lying between them. The CDR3 covers 14 residues.

V usage is TRBV5-1 and J usage is TRBJ2-7; 7 bases are shared with TRBD1. The CDR3 sequence is 14 residues long. Per germline, CDR1 SGHRS and CDR2 YFSETQ. Trimming cost V 2 bases and J 4 bases; bases outside gene matches: 6. The CDR3 loop is CASSFEGAGYEQYF. In nucleotides, the CDR3 is TGCGCCAGCAGCTTTGAGGGGGCGGGTTACGAGCAGTACTTC.

This clone was found once. The gene calls are TRBV19 and TRBJ2-7, with D perhaps matching TRBD2 (5 bases). The V end lost 6 bases, the J end lost 5 bases, and 14 bases lay between the germline ends. Germline CDR1 is LNHDA and CDR2 is SQIVND (reference sequence). The CDR3 extends over 13 amino acids. The CDR3, as DNA: TGTGCCAGTAGCGGACGGGGAGAGGACGAGCAGTACTTC. This encodes CASSGRGEDEQYF.

The genes are TRBV27 and TRBJ2-1; D is ambiguous. V was cut by 2 bases and J by 10 bases, with 9 bases left in between. Germline assignment: CDR1 MNHEY and CDR2 SMNVEV (reference sequence). The CDR3 is made up of 12 amino acids. The CDR3 region is CASSLTGWEQFF. The CDR3 nucleotides read TGTGCCAGCAGTTTAACCGGGTGGGAGCAGTTCTTC.

J is TRBJ1-2 and V is TRBV4-3; 9 nucleotides line up with TRBD1. Germline CDR1 and CDR2: LGHNA and YSLEER. Trimming took 1 base from V and 5 from J; bases not matched to a gene: 8. CDR3 length: 16 residues. DNA of the CDR3: TGCGCCAGCAGCCAAGTGCTATATGGGACAGGGTATGGCTACACCTTC. Translation: CASSQVLYGTGYGYTF.

The gene calls are TRBV27 and TRBJ1-2; 7 bases match TRBD1. CDR3 size: 14 residues. The germline V gene has CDR1 MNHEY and CDR2 SMNVEV (reference sequence). Trimming cost V 6 bases and J 0 bases; bases outside gene matches: 4. CDR3 loop: CASSRTGTNYGYTF. The CDR3 coding sequence is TGTGCCAGCAGCCGGACAGGAACTAACTATGGCTACACCTTC.

The chain carries TRBV5-1 and TRBJ2-1, with TRBD2 matching 13 bases. The CDR3 spans 19 residues. Germline V CDR1 and CDR2: SGHRS, YFSETQ. The V segment lost 3 bases and the J segment 7 bases; nucleotides outside the gene matches: 16. This CDR3 is CASSSTLAGGTYLLNEQFF. As DNA, the CDR3 is TGCGCCAGCAGCTCAACACTAGCGGGAGGGACCTACCTTCTGAATGAGCAGTTCTTC.

The chain uses TRBV15 and TRBJ2-3, with TRBD2 as a possible D gene (6 bases). CDR1 is LNHNV and CDR2 is YYDKDF in the germline V gene (reference sequence). The CDR3 consists of 16 residues. Trimming cost V 3 bases and J 4 bases, with 17 bases left between them. This CDR3 reads CATSSTRLVISDTQYF. In DNA, the CDR3 is TGTGCCACCAGCAGTACCCGACTAGTGATCTCAGATACGCAGTATTTT.

This chain connects TRBV7-2 to TRBJ2-7, with D tentatively TRBD2 (6 bases). The germline V gene has CDR1 SGHTA and CDR2 FQGNSA. The CDR3 extends over 16 amino acids. The V and J ends lost 1 base and 3 bases respectively, with 16 bases between them. The CDR3 DNA is TGTGCCAGCAGCTTAGATTCGGGCGGGGTTCTCTACGAGCAGTACTTC. It encodes CASSLDSGGVLYEQYF.

The chain recombines TRBV13 with TRBJ2-7; maybe TRBD2 (6 bases). Per the germline V gene, CDR1 is PRHDT and CDR2 is FYEKMQ (reference sequence). V was trimmed by 4 bases and J by 4 bases, leaving 11 bases between them. This CDR3 is built from 13 residues. Here the CDR3 DNA reads TGTGCCAGCAGCTCGGGACTGAGATACGAGCAGTACTTC. It encodes CASSSGLRYEQYF. Drawing the rest from reference TRBV13 and TRBJ2-7, the complete variable domain is AAGVIQSPRHLIKEKRETATLKCYPIPRHDTVYWYQQGPGQDPQFLISFYEKMQSDKGSIPDRFSAQQFSDYHSELNMSSLELGDSALYFCASSSGLRYEQYFGPGTRLTVT.

The J gene is TRBJ1-1, the V gene TRBV7-9; D might be TRBD1 (5 bases). Germline V gives CDR1 SEHNR, CDR2 FQNEAQ (reference sequence). Trimming removed 5 bases at V and 0 bases at J, with 19 bases between. The CDR3 is 17 residues long. Written as DNA, the CDR3 is TGTGCCAGCAGCCCCATCCCCCAGGGCCGCGTGAACACTGAAGCTTTCTTT. Its protein is CASSPIPQGRVNTEAFF.

V and J are TRBV7-2 and TRBJ2-1; 7 bases align to TRBD2. V lost 3 bases to trimming and J lost 3 bases; unmatched junction nucleotides: 2. Germline CDR1 is SGHTA and CDR2 is FQGNSA. The CDR3 extends over 14 amino acids. CDR3 in amino acids: CASSLGTNYNEQFF. CDR3 DNA sequence: TGTGCCAGCAGCTTGGGGACTAACTACAATGAGCAGTTCTTC.

The chain has TRBV6-5 and TRBJ1-1; D unclear. Trimming took off 2 bases at V and 4 bases at J, with 11 bases between the two ends. The CDR3 sequence is 14 residues long. Germline V gene sequence: CDR1 MNHEY, CDR2 SVGAGI. CDR3 sequence reads: CASSYRDTGTEAFF. The CDR3 DNA reads as TGTGCCAGCAGTTACCGTGATACGGGCACTGAAGCTTTCTTT.

The V call is TRBV29-1, the J call TRBJ2-3, with D unclear. Germline V gene lookup returns CDR1 SQVTM and CDR2 ANQGSEA. The CDR3 covers 11 residues. With 7 bases removed from V and 2 bases from J, the gap between germline ends came to 7 bases. The CDR3 reads CSEFHTDTQYF. The CDR3 DNA follows: TGCAGCGAATTTCACACAGATACGCAGTATTTT.

This chain connects TRBV2 to TRBJ1-1; weak D call: TRBD1 (5 bases). Germline CDR1 SNHLY, CDR2 FYNNEI. V lost 6 bases and J lost 0, with 8 bases in between. CDR3 length equals 13 residues. The CDR3 sequence is CASSRTLNTEAFF. The CDR3 nucleotides are TGTGCCAGCAGCAGGACACTGAACACTGAAGCTTTCTTT.

V gene TRBV29-1 combines with J gene TRBJ2-1; D might be TRBD2 (5 bases). Trimming shortened V by 7 bases and J by 0 bases, and 16 bases separated the two germline ends. This CDR3 region has 15 residues. Germline V gives CDR1 SQVTM, CDR2 ANQGSEA. CDR3 DNA: TGCAGCGCCGAGGTTCCGGGGAGCTCCTACAATGAGCAGTTCTTC. The encoded protein is CSAEVPGSSYNEQFF.

The chain couples TRBV15 to TRBJ2-7, with TRBD2 matching 8 bases. The J segment lost 5 bases and the V segment lost 4 bases, leaving 7 bases of the junction unmatched. The CDR3 length is 14 residues. Germline V gene lookup returns CDR1 LNHNV and CDR2 YYDKDF (reference sequence). The CDR3 coding sequence is TGTGCCACCAGCAACCGGGAGGGCCGGGACGAGCAGTACTTC. It translates to CATSNREGRDEQYF.

Details on this clone: This specimen includes other DNA sequences encoding the same CDR3. This chain links TRBV5-1 with TRBJ2-7; D perhaps matches TRBD1 (5 bases). The V gene's germline CDR1 is SGHRS and CDR2 YFSETQ. The CDR3 consists of 13 residues. Trimming pared 0 bases from V and 1 base from J, leaving 5 bases between. The CDR3 sequence is CASSLGQSYEQYF. In DNA, the CDR3 is TGCGCCAGCAGCTTGGGACAGTCCTACGAGCAGTACTTC.

The V and J genes are TRBV5-4 and TRBJ2-1; D might be TRBD2 (5 bases). There are 16 residues in the CDR3. V lost 0 bases and J 6 bases, leaving 16 bases between the germline ends. The V gene's germline CDR1 is SGHNT and CDR2 YYREEE (reference sequence). The CDR3 DNA sequence: TGTGCCAGCAGCTTGGCGGCTAGCCCTACCGGCAATGAGCAGTTCTTC. Translated: CASSLAASPTGNEQFF.

CDR3 nucleotide sequence: TGTGCCAGCAGCTCCCACAGGGGGCGCGGCTACACCTTC. Residues: CASSSHRGRGYTF. The chain has TRBV11-2 and TRBJ1-2, with 9 positions matching TRBD1. The germline V gene encodes CDR1 SGHAT and CDR2 FQNNGV. Losses at the gene ends were 4 bases for V and 8 bases for J; bases not matched to a gene: 5. CDR3 length equals 13 residues.

The rearrangement joins TRBV10-3 to TRBJ2-7; 8 bases are shared with TRBD2. Germline V gene lookup returns CDR1 ENHRY and CDR2 SYGVKD. V gave up 10 bases and J gave up 1 base; unmatched junction bases: 9. The CDR3 totals 14 residues. CDR3 in amino acids: CATRGAGESYEQYF. The CDR3 region has the DNA TGTGCCACGAGAGGAGCGGGGGAGTCCTACGAGCAGTACTTC.

CDR3 sequence: CASSPTRTGTYEQYF. The DNA for the CDR3 is TGTGCCAGCAGTCCAACTAGAACGGGAACCTACGAGCAGTACTTC. V usage is TRBV6-6 and J usage is TRBJ2-7; D possibly corresponds to TRBD2 (5 bases). Germline CDR1 reads MNHNY; CDR2 reads SVGAGI (reference sequence). The CDR3 covers 15 residues. V lost 5 bases and J 2 bases, leaving 16 bases between the germline ends.